This TCR beta chain was sequenced in a study of cytomegalovirus exposure and HLA in healthy donors (TCRdb year 2017). About the investigation overall: An earlier analysis of fewer than 750 of the donors reported under 300 Gb of sequence data and 90 million to 120 million unique TCR beta sequences obtained from approximately 180 million T cells. An early release that covered fewer than 800 HLA-typed donors contained approximately 300 gigabases of sequencing data and tens of millions of unique TCR sequences. Of the approximately 400 genotyped donors, 81% were placed in the genetic ancestry cluster associated with self-reported Caucasian donors. The study aimed to test whether cataloging public T cell receptors could reveal signatures of past pathogen exposure. Using immunosequencing, the study profiled T cell repertoires from around 670 subjects and related those repertoires to cytomegalovirus serostatus. A separate validation cohort of about 110 different subjects was used in addition to the roughly 700-subject first cohort. To predict cytomegalovirus infection status, the study combined high-throughput TCR immunosequencing, statistical association of individual TCRs with disease status, and machine learning. In a later analysis, previously published TCR beta repertoires from some 640 donors were re-analyzed and high-resolution HLA genotyping was added so that TCR occurrence patterns could be studied. In the later analysis, no new phenotypic data were used to find candidate immune exposures; instead, reliance was placed on TCR beta sequences and their occurrence across donors. An earlier analysis of around 580 of the donors used high-throughput TCR beta sequencing to judge whether each TCR beta V gene segment behaved as functional or pseudogenic. Alongside the repertoire data, information on donor age, sex, ethnicity and CMV serostatus was compiled. In a later genetic analysis, genome-wide SNP genotypes for about 55% of the 666 donors were used, and that subset was treated as a discovery cohort. All discovery cohort repertoires had been generated on a single sequencing platform. Both class I and class II loci were covered by HLA typing, at four-digit resolution. The number of donors typed differed by locus, with 629-630 for A, B, C, DRB1 and DQB1, around 500 for DQA1, 606 for DPA1, and around 430 for DPB1. Several DR-DQ haplotypes were treated as single units for association and clustering because of strong linkage in the cohort. Across about 370 genotyped donors of the cohort, an average of about 220,000 unique TCR beta nucleotide sequences per donor were sequenced, and 15% to 20% of those sequences were non-productive.

The method was the immunoSEQ multiplex PCR assay. For the multiplex PCR, a mixture combining 60 forward primers for TCR Vbeta segments and 13 reverse primers for TCR Jbeta segments was used. Amplification of the CDR3 region of rearranged TCR beta genes was performed with a multiplex PCR assay on genomic DNA. The Illumina HiSeq System was used to sequence the amplified TCR beta libraries as 87-base-pair reads. As for how the authors treated the data: A later analysis tallied roughly 76 million unique TCR beta chains across the 640 or so repertoires, and approximately 12 million of those chains were shared by two or more donors. A nearest-neighbor algorithm error-corrected the raw reads and collapsed the reads into unique sequences, merging closely related sequences to remove PCR and sequencing errors. To assign V, D and J gene segments, CDR3 sequences were aligned to IMGT reference sequences. Each retained sequence needed at least a six-nucleotide match to both a V gene segment and a J gene segment. Rearrangements were classified as productive when the CDR3 lacked stop codons and remained in frame with V and J, and all other rearrangements were classified as non-productive. Following IMGT convention, CDR3 was defined as the stretch from the second conserved V-encoded cysteine up to the conserved J-encoded phenylalanine. The earlier analysis of roughly 590 of the donors excluded any sequence lacking an unambiguous match to a single V gene segment. In an earlier analysis of approximately 610 of the donors, V segments were called functional above 56.7% productive rearrangements and were called segregating when the between-donor standard deviation exceeded 5%. A statistical classification framework was built for diagnosing cytomegalovirus status from the catalog of TCR beta chain sequences. V and J gene assignment, in a later analysis, came from comparing TCR nucleotide sequences with IMGT/GENE-DB human TR gene sequences. The TCRdist pipeline was used in a later analysis to assign CDR3 sequences and most-parsimonious VDJ recombination scenarios. In a later analysis, each TCR beta chain was defined by its CDR3 amino acid sequence together with its V-gene family, and reads without a unique V-gene family were excluded. As a way to deal with suspected cross-contamination and a sequencing artifact, a later analysis dropped 640 or so nucleotide sequences that were highly shared and had low generation probability. For each public chain, a later analysis derived a clonal expansion index from normalized ranks of inferred template counts within each repertoire. In a later analysis, generation probabilities were computed with a VDJ recombination model fitted to out-of-frame rearrangements, and the resulting probabilities were checked against IGoR. In a later analysis, hypergeometric tests were used to score TCR-TCR, TCR-HLA and TCR-CMV co-occurrence, with a repertoire-size bias correction applied to TCR pairs. A later analysis estimated false discovery rates by permuting HLA or CMV assignments 20 times. In a later analysis, co-occurring TCRs were grouped using DBSCAN, with TCRdist sequence similarity added in when clustering inside HLA-allele-positive subsets. Repertoires with fewer than 30,000 or more than 120,000 public chains, plus five repertoires with anomalous nucleotide sharing, were excluded from co-occurrence clustering. TCRdb's version of the immuneACCESS table is confined to in-frame rearrangements and falls short of the full clone set. An unresolved V gene accounts for under half of the shortfall where checked; the remainder is of unknown origin. V, J and clone size derive from that table, while D and trimming were established from the DNA sequence. This sample gives 190,000 or so clones in total; roughly 80% of them show up just once. Jointly, the top ten make up roughly 1.5% of the sample.

Broader findings and caveats from the paper: A group of highly shared sequence variants was considered likely to be a technical artifact of the sequencing pipeline. The study gave a list of around 170 TCR beta chains associated with cytomegalovirus. An association between a missense DCLRE1C variant and V-gene and J-gene trimming of TCR beta chains was found in a later genetic analysis and replicated in an independent cohort. The only immune exposure information available for the cohort was CMV serostatus. The classifier was reported to diagnose cytomegalovirus status with high specificity and sensitivity in both the original cohort and the validation cohort. In vitro tests confirmed that a few of the cytomegalovirus-associated TCR beta chains recognize cytomegalovirus antigens. Most CMV-associated TCR beta chains appeared to be HLA-restricted in a later analysis, and the HLA associations seemed to be driven largely by CMV exposure. Linkage disequilibrium might explain the correlated functional status among segregating V segments, but an unknown experimental factor could not be excluded. Strong co-occurrence of HLA alleles, especially DR and DQ, made assigning TCR associations to individual alleles difficult. According to a later genetic analysis, donors in an Asian-associated ancestry cluster had fewer N-insertions in productive TCRs than the roughly 670-donor mean. Broadly in line with IMGT annotations, most TCR beta V segments showed up in productive rearrangements about 87% or about 30% of the time in an earlier analysis of some 590 of the donors. Only TCR beta chains were sequenced in this cohort, and the absence of alpha or paired-chain data limited detectable features. Across donors, most TCR sequences were observed very rarely, whereas some public TCRs were present in many individuals. A later analysis found that TCR association rates varied across HLA loci, with DRB1 alleles showing the most associated TCRs and HLA-C alleles the fewest. Because counts were too low, more than 15 rarely observed V segments, including chromosome 9 orphons, were left out of the earlier analysis of approximately 580 of the donors. A further reported finding was that TCR beta sequences accurately predicted the HLA-A and HLA-B alleles for most subjects in the first cohort. Roughly uniform sequencing depth across donors was assumed in presence/absence analyses, although this assumption may not hold. Several of the top co-occurrence clusters appeared to be linked to parvovirus B19, influenza, CMV and Epstein-Barr virus, according to a later analysis. Specific HLA alleles were associated with some 15,000 TCR beta sequences at a false discovery rate of 0.05 in a later analysis. The authors suggested that the approach could potentially be extended to other disease states and immunological phenotypes. Because HLA typing was unavailable for some donors at each locus, only the typed subset was used in association tests. In a later analysis, HLA-associated TCR beta chains were found to be more clonally expanded and to have lower generation probabilities than equally common non-associated chains.

The cohort was made up of roughly 670 healthy bone marrow donors. All cohort members were sampled while nominally healthy, although unrecorded immune exposures were likely present. The donor was CMV seronegative and was included in the group of 352 seronegative cohort members. A peripheral blood sample was provided by each donor, and peripheral blood mononuclear cells were used for TCR beta sequencing. The Qiagen DNeasy Blood Extraction Kit was used to extract genomic DNA from the blood cell samples. To note about this clone: This clone's antigen is unknown. No base quality information exists; no much larger clone differs at one position.

This sequence was found in a man in his forties or fifties in good health and CMV-seronegative. Sequencing was performed on PBMCs.

The DNA reads TGTGCCAGTAGCCAGGCGGCTAGCGGCAAAGAGACCCAGTACTTC. Its protein reads: CASSQAASGKETQYF. The V gene is TRBV19 and the J gene is TRBJ2-5, with TRBD2 matching 7 junction bases. Unmatched junction bases come to 10, with V trimmed by 6 bases and J by 3 bases. For CDR1 and CDR2, the germline V gene (reference sequence) lists LNHDA and SQIVND. From its cysteine to its phenylalanine, the CDR3 spans 15 amino acids. Only CDR3 DNA remains: 45 bases, in frame from the first base.